Below are 6 T cell receptor beta chains sequenced from a single sample in a study of T cell responses to AZD1222 COVID-19 vaccine. The protocol was immunoSEQ multiplex PCR, while the TCRdb copy is restricted to in-frame clones and leaves out a portion. The sample shows about 55,000 clones, about 90% of them seen only once. The sequencing here drew on peripheral blood, taken on day 0 of AZD1222 vaccination. The receptors stem from an adult in good health.

This chain connects TRBV28 to TRBJ1-3; no clear D. V was trimmed by 8 bases and J by 0 bases, leaving 11 bases between them. The CDR3 covers 14 residues. Germline CDR1 reads MDHEN; CDR2 reads SYDVKM. This CDR3 reads CASDSRSSGNTIYF. Written as DNA, the CDR3 is TGTGCCAGCGATTCTCGGAGCTCTGGAAACACCATATATTTT. The entire variable domain, with the rest obtained from reference TRBV28 and TRBJ1-3, is as follows: DVKVTQSSRYLVKRTGEKVFLECVQDMDHENMFWYRQDPGLGLRLIYFSYDVKMKEKGDIPEGYSVSREKKERFSLILESASTNQTSMYLCASDSRSSGNTIYFGEGSWLTVV.

The rearrangement uses TRBV30 and TRBJ2-2, with a possible D match to TRBD2 (6 bases). V was clipped by 0 bases and J by 4 bases, with 9 bases between them. The germline V gene encodes CDR1 GTSNPN and CDR2 SVGIG (reference sequence). The CDR3 sequence is 14 residues long. The CDR3 DNA reads TGTGCCTGGAGTGTAAGCGGGTCCACCGGGGAGCTGTTTTTT. It specifies CAWSVSGSTGELFF.

The rearrangement uses TRBV28 and TRBJ2-3, with 13 positions matching TRBD2. The germline gives CDR1 MDHEN, CDR2 SYDVKM. J was trimmed by 0 bases and V by 8 bases; bases with no gene match: 2. The CDR3 covers 15 residues. Written as DNA, the CDR3 is TGTGCCAGCGGGACTAGCGGGACTAGCACAGATACGCAGTATTTT. This codes for CASGTSGTSTDTQYF.

This clone has a handful of counts. The rearrangement uses TRBV21-1 and TRBJ2-7; the table gives TRBD1 as D, unverified against the DNA. TRBV21-1 is described as a pseudogene. The CDR3 runs to 18 residues. CDR3 residues: CASTPRRAGGEFGYEQYF. The CDR3 DNA follows: TGTGCCAGCACTCCTAGGAGGGCAGGGGGTGAGTTCGGGTACGAGCAGTACTTC.

The chain links TRBV5-4 to TRBJ1-1; D remains ambiguous. V lost 4 bases and J 3 bases, leaving 13 bases between the germline ends. Germline V gene sequence: CDR1 SGHNT, CDR2 YYREEE (reference sequence). The CDR3 contains 14 residues. CDR3 sequence reads: CASSREDMDTEAFF. The CDR3 DNA reads as TGTGCCAGCAGCCGCGAAGACATGGACACTGAAGCTTTCTTT.

The CDR3 DNA reads TGTGCCAGCAGCTTAAGAATGCCCCCACCTCCAGATACGCAGTATTTT. It codes for CASSLRMPPPPDTQYF. The chain uses TRBV7-6 and TRBJ2-3; D remains unclear. The V end lost 2 bases, the J end lost 4 bases, and 16 bases lay between the germline ends. This CDR3 spans 16 amino acids. CDR1 is SGHVS and CDR2 is FNYEAQ in the germline V gene.